These T cell receptor beta chains were read from a single sample in a study of tumor-infiltrating lymphocytes in primary liver carcinoma. TCRdb analysed the multiplex PCR reads with MiXCR anew, one entry per CDR3 protein. The repertoire holds 40,000 to 60,000 distinct CDR3 sequences, with less than 75% as singletons. The sequenced sample was liver tumor tissue from sampling region 5. These receptors were obtained from a middle-aged man with primary liver carcinoma and hepatitis B virus infection. Both conserved end residues are trimmed from each CDR3. Only some rows state a clone size, as once, few, many or a class for expanded clones.

clone_size v_call cdr3_aa
- TRBV5-1 ASSLTSGQAYEQF
once TRBV11-2 ASSLVALAGTGGLF
many TRBV10-3 AISEQRTEAF
once TRBV6-5 VSSYSTWAYEQY
many TRBV11-1 ASSRTLVLPLH
- TRBV28 ASTRGLAGPYYEQF
- TRBV7-3 ASSSTQGSGELF
once TRBV5-1 ASSSGTNTEAY
- TRBV11-2 TSSLVRRDTGELF
few TRBV28 ASSPGTGFSQETQY
many TRBV7-9 ASSPDGTAIETQY
- TRBV7-3 ASSLNAASSGANVLT
- TRBV11-2 ANRRQVKETQY
many TRBV12-3/TRBV12-4 ASSFMEAHTDTQY
- TRBV25-1 ASSGVEGGPQETQY
- TRBV6-5 AISYKLADNEQF
- TRBV7-3 ASNPGGISYNEQF
- TRBV11-2 VSSLGVGEQF
- TRBV12-3/TRBV12-4 ASSQRDTEAF
- TRBV11-2 ASSTADMDYGHT
- TRBV5-4 TSSDELAPSSYNEQS
many TRBV30 AWSDSEAF
many TRBV30 AWSGTLQGARGYT
- TRBV10-2 ASSESGGEGQSQH
- TRBV2 ASRPLQQGLANYGYT
- TRBV29-1 SAGRGNNGGQY
many TRBV19 ASSISWRDNEQF
few TRBV2 AIVRGLGRLGYT
- TRBV7-9 ASITGTGRLGTQY
- TRBV18 ASPPQMIPGPRDYEQY
- TRBV12-3/TRBV12-4 ASTSPHGQGYYCYT
- TRBV6-1 ASSDLWTSGSGETQF
- TRBV4-1 ASSQQEGGNRPQH
- TRBV6-5 AGSYSYDRTGAFPQY
- TRBV11-1 ASSLRQGVIGEQY
- TRBV25-1 ASSELGQRITQY
- TRBV28 ASSVAGTEQL
once TRBV7-8 DSSPGTSNQPQH
many TRBV7-9 ASSSPGTGVADTQY
- TRBV5-4 ASSSMTGVDETQY
- TRBV29-1 SIFGRAAYEQY
many TRBV5-5 ASSLVPENTEAF
many TRBV6-1 ASSPDRDRGINIQY
once TRBV7-3 ASRPSGGSYEQN
many TRBV28 ASRLSVTGYEQY